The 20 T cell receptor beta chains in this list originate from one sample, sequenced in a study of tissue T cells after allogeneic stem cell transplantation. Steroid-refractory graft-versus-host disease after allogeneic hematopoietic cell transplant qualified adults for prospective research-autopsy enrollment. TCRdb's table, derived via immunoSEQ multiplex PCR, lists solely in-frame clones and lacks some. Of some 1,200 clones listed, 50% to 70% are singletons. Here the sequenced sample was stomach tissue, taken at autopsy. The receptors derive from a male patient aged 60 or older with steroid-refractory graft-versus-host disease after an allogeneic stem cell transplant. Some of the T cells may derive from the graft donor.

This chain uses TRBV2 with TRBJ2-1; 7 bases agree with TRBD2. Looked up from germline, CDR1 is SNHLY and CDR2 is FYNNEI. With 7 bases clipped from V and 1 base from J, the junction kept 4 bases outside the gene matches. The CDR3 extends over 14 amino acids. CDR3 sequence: CASTGGGSYNEQFF. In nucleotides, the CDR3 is TGTGCCAGCACGGGGGGAGGATCCTACAATGAGCAGTTCTTC.

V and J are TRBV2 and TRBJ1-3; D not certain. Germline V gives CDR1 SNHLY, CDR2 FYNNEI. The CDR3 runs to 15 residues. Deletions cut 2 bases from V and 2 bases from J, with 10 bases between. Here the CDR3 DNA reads TGTGCCAGCAGTGAAAGTTCTTCGGCTGGAAACACCATATATTTT. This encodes CASSESSSAGNTIYF.

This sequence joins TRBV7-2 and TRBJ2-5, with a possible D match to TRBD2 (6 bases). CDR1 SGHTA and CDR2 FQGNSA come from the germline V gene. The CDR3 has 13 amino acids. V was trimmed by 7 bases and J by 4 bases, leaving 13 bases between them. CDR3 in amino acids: CASNPGVRETQYF. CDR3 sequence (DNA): TGTGCCAGCAACCCGGGGGTCCGAGAGACCCAGTACTTC.

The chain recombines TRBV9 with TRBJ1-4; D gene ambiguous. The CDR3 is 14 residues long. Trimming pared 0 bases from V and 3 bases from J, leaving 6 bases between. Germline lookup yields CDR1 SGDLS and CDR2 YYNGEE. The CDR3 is CASSVGTANEKLFF. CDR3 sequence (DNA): TGTGCCAGCAGCGTAGGAACAGCTAATGAAAAACTGTTTTTT.

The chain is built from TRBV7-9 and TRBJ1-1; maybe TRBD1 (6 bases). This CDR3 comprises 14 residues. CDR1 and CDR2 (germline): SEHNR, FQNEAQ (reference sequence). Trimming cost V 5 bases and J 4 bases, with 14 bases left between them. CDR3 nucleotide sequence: TGTGCCAGCAGCACGGACAGTGCGGTCACTGAAGCTTTCTTT. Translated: CASSTDSAVTEAFF.

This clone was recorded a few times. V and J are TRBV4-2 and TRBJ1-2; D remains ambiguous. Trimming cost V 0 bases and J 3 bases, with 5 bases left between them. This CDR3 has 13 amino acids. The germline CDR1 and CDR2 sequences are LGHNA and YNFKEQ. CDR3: CASSQDTHYGYTF. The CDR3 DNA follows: TGTGCCAGCAGCCAAGATACACACTATGGCTACACCTTC.

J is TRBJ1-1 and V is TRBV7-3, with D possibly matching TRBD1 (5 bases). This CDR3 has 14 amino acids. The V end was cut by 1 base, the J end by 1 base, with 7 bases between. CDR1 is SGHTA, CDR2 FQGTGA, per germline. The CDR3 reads CASSLRGENTEAFF. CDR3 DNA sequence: TGTGCCAGCAGCTTAAGGGGGGAGAACACTGAAGCTTTCTTT.

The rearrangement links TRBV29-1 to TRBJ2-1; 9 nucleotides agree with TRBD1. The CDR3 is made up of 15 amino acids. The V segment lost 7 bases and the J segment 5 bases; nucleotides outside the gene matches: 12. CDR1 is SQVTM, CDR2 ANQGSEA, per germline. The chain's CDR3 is CSAGGTGSGNNEQFF. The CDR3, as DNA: TGCAGCGCCGGGGGGACAGGGAGTGGGAACAATGAGCAGTTCTTC.

Here the CDR3 DNA reads TGTGCCAGCAGCTTAAACAGGGGGCACACGGCTTTCTTT. This gives the protein CASSLNRGHTAFF. The J gene is TRBJ1-1, the V gene TRBV7-3, with 9 bases identical to TRBD1. The CDR3 covers 13 residues. V dropped 1 base and J dropped 11; count of bases not matched to a gene: 5. Germline values: CDR1 SGHTA, CDR2 FQGTGA.

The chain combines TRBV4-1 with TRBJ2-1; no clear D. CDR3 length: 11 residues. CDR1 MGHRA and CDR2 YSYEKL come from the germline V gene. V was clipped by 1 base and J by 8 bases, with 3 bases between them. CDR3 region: CASSQGDEQFF. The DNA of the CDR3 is TGCGCCAGCAGCCAAGGTGATGAGCAGTTCTTC.

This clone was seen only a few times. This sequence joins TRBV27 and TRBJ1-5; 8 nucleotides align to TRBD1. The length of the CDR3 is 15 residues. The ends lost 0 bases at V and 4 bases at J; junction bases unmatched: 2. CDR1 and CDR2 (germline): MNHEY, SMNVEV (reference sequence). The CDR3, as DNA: TGTGCCAGCAGTTTATCGTGGACAGGGAATCAGCCCCAGCATTTT. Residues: CASSLSWTGNQPQHF.

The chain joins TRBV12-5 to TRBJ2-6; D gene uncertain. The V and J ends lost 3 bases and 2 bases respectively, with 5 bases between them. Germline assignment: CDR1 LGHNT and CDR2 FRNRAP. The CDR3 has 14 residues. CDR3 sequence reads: CASGLEAGANVLTF. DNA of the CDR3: TGTGCTAGTGGTTTAGAGGCTGGGGCCAACGTCCTGACTTTC.

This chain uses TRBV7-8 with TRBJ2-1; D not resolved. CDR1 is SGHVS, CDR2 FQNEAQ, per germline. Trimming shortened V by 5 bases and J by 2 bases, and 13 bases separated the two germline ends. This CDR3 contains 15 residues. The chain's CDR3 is CASSMTPRPYNEQFF. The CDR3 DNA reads TGTGCCAGCAGCATGACCCCCCGGCCCTACAATGAGCAGTTCTTC.

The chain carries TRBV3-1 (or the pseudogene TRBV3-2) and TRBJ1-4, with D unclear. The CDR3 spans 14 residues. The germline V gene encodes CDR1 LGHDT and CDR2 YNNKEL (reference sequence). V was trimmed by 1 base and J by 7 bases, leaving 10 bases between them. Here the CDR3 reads CASSQVMGIEKLFF. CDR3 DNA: TGTGCCAGCAGCCAAGTCATGGGTATTGAAAAACTGTTTTTT.

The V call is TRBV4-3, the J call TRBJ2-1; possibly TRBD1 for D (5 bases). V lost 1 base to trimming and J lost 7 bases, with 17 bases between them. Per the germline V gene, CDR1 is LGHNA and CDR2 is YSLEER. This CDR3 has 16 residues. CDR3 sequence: CASSQVGLGPGNEQFF. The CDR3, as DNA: TGCGCCAGCAGCCAAGTAGGGCTGGGGCCTGGGAATGAGCAGTTCTTC.

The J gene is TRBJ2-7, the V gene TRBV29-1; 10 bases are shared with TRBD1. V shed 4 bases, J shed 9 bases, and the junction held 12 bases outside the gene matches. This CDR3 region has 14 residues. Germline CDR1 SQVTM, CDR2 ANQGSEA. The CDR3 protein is CSVAGRDRGTPQYF. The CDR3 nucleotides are TGCAGCGTTGCGGGTCGGGACAGGGGTACGCCGCAGTACTTC.

The CDR3 DNA follows: TGTGCCAGCAGTTACTGGGGGGGGACTGAAGCTTTCTTT. It is translated as CASSYWGGTEAFF. The rearrangement joins TRBV6-5 to TRBJ1-1; D is possibly TRBD1 (5 bases). CDR1 is MNHEY and CDR2 is SVGAGI in the germline V gene. The CDR3 runs to 13 residues. Trimming removed 1 base from V and 5 bases from J, with 8 bases in between.

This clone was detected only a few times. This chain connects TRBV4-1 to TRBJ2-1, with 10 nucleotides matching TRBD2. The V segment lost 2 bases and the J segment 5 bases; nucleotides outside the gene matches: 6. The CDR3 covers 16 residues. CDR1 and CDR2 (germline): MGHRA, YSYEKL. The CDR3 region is CASSQRSGGAHNEQFF. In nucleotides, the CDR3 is TGCGCCAGCAGCCAACGGAGCGGGGGGGCACACAATGAGCAGTTCTTC.

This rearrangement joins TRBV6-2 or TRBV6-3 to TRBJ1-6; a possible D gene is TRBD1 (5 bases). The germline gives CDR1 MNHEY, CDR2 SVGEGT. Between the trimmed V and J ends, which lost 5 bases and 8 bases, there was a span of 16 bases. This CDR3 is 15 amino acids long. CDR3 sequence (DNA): TGTGCCAGCAGTCGGTGGGCCCAGGGAGATTCACCCCTCCACTTT. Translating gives CASSRWAQGDSPLHF.

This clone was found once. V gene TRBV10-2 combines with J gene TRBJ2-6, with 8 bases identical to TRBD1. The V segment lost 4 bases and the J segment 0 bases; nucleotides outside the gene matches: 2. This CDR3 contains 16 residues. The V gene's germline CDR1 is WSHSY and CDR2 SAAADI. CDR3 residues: CASSGDRPSGANVLTF. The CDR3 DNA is TGCGCCAGCAGTGGGGACAGGCCCTCTGGGGCCAACGTCCTGACTTTC.